The 19 T cell receptor beta chains given below trace back to one sample, sequenced in a study of cytomegalovirus exposure and HLA in healthy donors. This PCR relied on a set of 60 Vbeta primers and 13 Jbeta primers. Assay: immunoSEQ multiplex PCR; the TCRdb copy retains only in-frame clones and omits some. The profile shows around 90,000 clones, around 84% of them singletons. The sequenced sample was PBMCs. These receptors were obtained from a human donor in good health.

This rearrangement joins TRBV19 to TRBJ1-2, with D possibly being TRBD1 (6 bases). The CDR3 contains 14 residues. CDR1 and CDR2 (germline): LNHDA, SQIVND (reference sequence). The V and J ends lost 4 bases and 3 bases respectively, with 12 bases between them. CDR3: CASSRGQLHYGYTF. CDR3 bases: TGTGCCAGTAGTAGGGGGCAGCTTCACTATGGCTACACCTTC. The complete variable domain, with remaining parts taken from reference TRBV19 and TRBJ1-2, reads DGGITQSPKYLFRKEGQNVTLSCEQNLNHDAMYWYRQDPGQGLRLIYYSQIVNDFQKGDIAEGYSVSREKKESFPLTVTSAQKNPTAFYLCASSRGQLHYGYTFGSGTRLTVV.

The V gene is TRBV13, the J gene TRBJ2-7, with 15 bases lining up with TRBD2. The CDR3 totals 17 residues. In germline, CDR1 is PRHDT, CDR2 FYEKMQ (reference sequence). Unmatched junction bases numbered 9, after V lost 5 bases and J lost 4 bases. CDR3 sequence (DNA): TGTGCCAGCAGCGGTAGGACTAGCGGGAGGGCCGAGTACGAGCAGTACTTC. Protein: CASSGRTSGRAEYEQYF. The full variable domain, rest sourced from reference TRBV13 and TRBJ2-7, is AAGVIQSPRHLIKEKRETATLKCYPIPRHDTVYWYQQGPGQDPQFLISFYEKMQSDKGSIPDRFSAQQFSDYHSELNMSSLELGDSALYFCASSGRTSGRAEYEQYFGPGTRLTVT.

V gene TRBV5-4 combines with J gene TRBJ2-3; the match to TRBD1 covers 10 bases. The CDR3 totals 18 residues. Germline-derived CDR1 and CDR2 are SGHNT and YYREEE (reference sequence). The V gene end was trimmed by 0 bases and the J gene end by 1 base; junction bases not matched to a gene: 8. The CDR3 protein is CASSLAPFGTGGTDTQYF. CDR3 nucleotides: TGTGCCAGCAGCTTGGCCCCCTTCGGGACAGGGGGCACAGATACGCAGTATTTT.

The chain employs TRBV19 and TRBJ1-3, with a weak D call TRBD1 (6 bases). The CDR3 contains 15 residues. The V and J ends lost 4 bases and 2 bases respectively, with 12 bases between them. Germline V gives CDR1 LNHDA, CDR2 SQIVND (reference sequence). The CDR3 sequence is CASSTWTEPGNTIYF. CDR3 coding DNA: TGTGCCAGTAGTACCTGGACAGAACCTGGAAACACCATATATTTT.

This rearrangement joins TRBV28 to TRBJ1-2, with 7 positions matching TRBD1. The germline gives CDR1 MDHEN, CDR2 SYDVKM. J was trimmed by 4 bases and V by 4 bases; bases with no gene match: 3. The CDR3 contains 13 residues. CDR3 nucleotides: TGTGCCAGCAGTTCAGGGGGGCTCTATGGCTACACCTTC. Translation: CASSSGGLYGYTF.

This clone was detected only a few times. V gene TRBV4-3 combines with J gene TRBJ2-1, with 7 bases that match TRBD2. The trim removed 4 bases at V and 4 bases at J, leaving 7 bases unmatched. The V gene's germline CDR1 is LGHNA and CDR2 YSLEER. The CDR3 covers 15 residues. In DNA, the CDR3 is TGCGCCAGCAGCCCGAGGGCGGGAGATTACAATGAGCAGTTCTTC. The encoded protein is CASSPRAGDYNEQFF.

The genes are TRBV4-1 and TRBJ2-5, with D perhaps matching TRBD1 (6 bases). V gave up 1 base and J gave up 0 bases, with 15 bases separating them. The CDR3 sequence is 17 residues long. The V gene's germline CDR1 is MGHRA and CDR2 YSYEKL. The CDR3 region has the DNA TGCGCCAGCAGCCAAGTCTTGTCAGGGGCCTACCAAGAGACCCAGTACTTC. Amino acid sequence: CASSQVLSGAYQETQYF.

J is TRBJ2-5 and V is TRBV23-1; D perhaps matches TRBD1 (8 bases). TRBJ2-7 matches the DNA end more closely, so the J call is doubtful. TRBV23-1 is given ORF status, its function remaining uncertain. The CDR3 is made up of 17 amino acids. The CDR3 DNA reads TGCGCCAGCAGTCTGGCAGGGGGCGGGGGTAAAGTATACGAGCAGTACTTC. This codes for CASSLAGGGGKVYEQYF.

The V call is TRBV27, the J call TRBJ2-1; 8 bases are a match to TRBD2. Trimming removed 3 bases from V and 3 bases from J; junction bases left unmatched: 7. Germline V CDR1 and CDR2: MNHEY, SMNVEV (reference sequence). There are 16 residues in the CDR3. The CDR3 DNA follows: TGTGCCAGCAGTTTGAGCGGGAGTATTGACTACAATGAGCAGTTCTTC. This translates into CASSLSGSIDYNEQFF.

In its sample, this clone was seen a few times. The rearrangement links TRBV6-4 to TRBJ1-5; D unclear. Germline values: CDR1 MRHNA, CDR2 SNTAGT. V lost 5 bases and J lost 0, with 5 bases in between. CDR3 length: 13 residues. Here the CDR3 DNA reads TGTGCCAGCAGTCAGTATAGCAATCAGCCCCAGCATTTT. This sequence encodes CASSQYSNQPQHF.

V usage is TRBV5-1 and J usage is TRBJ2-7; TRBD2 is a possible D gene (6 bases). The CDR3 is made up of 13 amino acids. Deletions cut 3 bases from V and 3 bases from J, with 10 bases between. The germline CDR1 and CDR2 sequences are SGHRS and YFSETQ. This CDR3 is CASSSGTLYEQYF. The CDR3 DNA is TGCGCCAGCAGCTCCGGGACTCTCTACGAGCAGTACTTC.

The V and J genes are TRBV27 and TRBJ1-6; TRBD1 matches 7 bases. V lost 11 bases and J lost 6; bases outside the gene matches: 7. The CDR3 is made up of 13 amino acids. Germline V gene data show CDR1 as MNHEY and CDR2 as SMNVEV (reference sequence). Here the CDR3 reads CASTGARNSPLHF. The CDR3 bases are TGTGCCTCCACAGGGGCGCGTAATTCACCCCTCCACTTT.

In its sample, this clone was seen once. The CDR3 DNA follows: TGTGCCAGCAGCCAATACCGGGGTGCCACAGATACGCAGTATTTT. Translation: CASSQYRGATDTQYF. V usage is TRBV5-8 and J usage is TRBJ2-3; tentative D call: TRBD2 (5 bases). CDR3 length equals 15 residues. Trimming shortened V by 4 bases and J by 2 bases, and 14 bases separated the two germline ends. Germline lookup yields CDR1 SGHTS and CDR2 YDEGEE.

V usage is TRBV2 and J usage is TRBJ2-1; 12 bases are shared with TRBD1. The junction had 15 bases not matched to a gene; V was cut back by 6 bases and J by 6 bases. Germline V CDR1 and CDR2: SNHLY, FYNNEI. This CDR3 contains 18 residues. The CDR3 reads CASSPGQGAPTPSNEQFF. In DNA form, the CDR3 reads TGTGCCAGCAGCCCGGGACAGGGGGCCCCTACGCCAAGCAATGAGCAGTTCTTC.

The gene calls are TRBV15 and TRBJ2-3; 8 bases fit TRBD2. The J segment lost 5 bases and the V segment lost 5 bases, leaving 12 bases of the junction unmatched. The V gene's germline CDR1 is LNHNV and CDR2 YYDKDF (reference sequence). The CDR3 consists of 16 residues. The CDR3 DNA is TGTGCCACCAGCGCCCGTTGGAGCGGGAGTGGAGATACGCAGTATTTT. This sequence encodes CATSARWSGSGDTQYF.

This rearrangement joins TRBV18 to TRBJ1-1; D may be TRBD1 (5 bases). Per germline, CDR1 KGHSH and CDR2 LQKENI. Trimming left V 6 bases short and J 1 base short, with 9 bases between. The CDR3 extends over 13 amino acids. CDR3 in DNA: TGTGCCAGCTCCATGGGGGGGAACACTGAAGCTTTCTTT. This gives the protein CASSMGGNTEAFF. Full variable domain (remainder filled in from reference TRBV18 and TRBJ1-1): NAGVMQNPRHLVRRRGQEARLRCSPMKGHSHVYWYRQLPEEGLKFMVYLQKENIIDESGMPKERFSAEFPKEGPSILRIQQVVRGDSAAYFCASSMGGNTEAFFGQGTRLTVV.

The chain combines TRBV19 with TRBJ2-7; D perhaps matches TRBD1 (6 bases). V was cut by 5 bases and J by 2 bases, with 13 bases left in between. The CDR3 runs 14 residues. CDR1 and CDR2 from the germline V gene are LNHDA and SQIVND (reference sequence). CDR3 loop: CASSPQGKTYEQYF. In DNA, the CDR3 is TGTGCCAGTAGTCCTCAGGGGAAAACCTACGAGCAGTACTTC. Full variable domain (remainder filled in from reference TRBV19 and TRBJ2-7): DGGITQSPKYLFRKEGQNVTLSCEQNLNHDAMYWYRQDPGQGLRLIYYSQIVNDFQKGDIAEGYSVSREKKESFPLTVTSAQKNPTAFYLCASSPQGKTYEQYFGPGTRLTVT.

The rearrangement links TRBV28 to TRBJ2-6; TRBD1 matches 8 bases. V dropped 4 bases and J dropped 1; count of bases not matched to a gene: 6. CDR3 size: 17 residues. Germline V CDR1 and CDR2: MDHEN, SYDVKM. Here the CDR3 DNA reads TGTGCCAGCAGTTGGGACAGGACAAGGTCTGGGGCCAACGTCCTGACTTTC. Encoded protein: CASSWDRTRSGANVLTF.

The CDR3 DNA is TGTGCCAGCAGCTTATCGAGCGGGGGGGCGTACGAGCAGTACTTC. This translates into CASSLSSGGAYEQYF. This sequence joins TRBV11-1 and TRBJ2-7; 10 bases agree with TRBD2. The CDR3 contains 15 residues. Unmatched junction bases numbered 5, after V lost 2 bases and J lost 4 bases. The V gene's germline CDR1 is SGHAT and CDR2 FQDESV (reference sequence).